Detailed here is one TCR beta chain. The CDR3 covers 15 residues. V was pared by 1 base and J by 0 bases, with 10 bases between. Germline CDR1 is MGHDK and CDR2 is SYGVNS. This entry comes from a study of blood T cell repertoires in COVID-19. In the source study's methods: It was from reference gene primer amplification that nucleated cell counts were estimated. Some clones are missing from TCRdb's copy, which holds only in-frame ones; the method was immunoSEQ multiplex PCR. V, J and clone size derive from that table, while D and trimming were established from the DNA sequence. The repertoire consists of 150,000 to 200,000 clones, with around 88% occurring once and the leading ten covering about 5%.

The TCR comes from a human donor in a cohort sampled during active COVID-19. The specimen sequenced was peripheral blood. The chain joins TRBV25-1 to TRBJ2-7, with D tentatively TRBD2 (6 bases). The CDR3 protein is CASSELGGSSYEQYF. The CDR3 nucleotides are TGTGCCAGCAGTGAATTAGGAGGGAGCTCCTACGAGCAGTACTTC.